The entry that follows covers one TCR beta chain sequence. This sample is part of a study of cytomegalovirus exposure and HLA in healthy donors. Per the germline V gene, CDR1 is MNHEY and CDR2 is SVGAGI. The CDR3 has 14 residues. Unmatched junction bases numbered 12, after V lost 6 bases and J lost 10 bases. The PCR made use of 60 Vbeta and 13 Jbeta primers. Some clones are missing from TCRdb's copy, which holds only in-frame ones; the method was immunoSEQ multiplex PCR. The sample consists of approximately 150,000 clones, approximately 77% of them appearing once. This receptor was taken from a female donor in good health and CMV-seronegative. The sample taken for sequencing was PBMCs. This chain links TRBV6-5 with TRBJ1-2; 9 bases map to TRBD1. The CDR3 region has the DNA TGTGCCAGCAGGTTCCCCGGGACAGGGACGGACTACACCTTC. Protein product: CASRFPGTGTDYTF.